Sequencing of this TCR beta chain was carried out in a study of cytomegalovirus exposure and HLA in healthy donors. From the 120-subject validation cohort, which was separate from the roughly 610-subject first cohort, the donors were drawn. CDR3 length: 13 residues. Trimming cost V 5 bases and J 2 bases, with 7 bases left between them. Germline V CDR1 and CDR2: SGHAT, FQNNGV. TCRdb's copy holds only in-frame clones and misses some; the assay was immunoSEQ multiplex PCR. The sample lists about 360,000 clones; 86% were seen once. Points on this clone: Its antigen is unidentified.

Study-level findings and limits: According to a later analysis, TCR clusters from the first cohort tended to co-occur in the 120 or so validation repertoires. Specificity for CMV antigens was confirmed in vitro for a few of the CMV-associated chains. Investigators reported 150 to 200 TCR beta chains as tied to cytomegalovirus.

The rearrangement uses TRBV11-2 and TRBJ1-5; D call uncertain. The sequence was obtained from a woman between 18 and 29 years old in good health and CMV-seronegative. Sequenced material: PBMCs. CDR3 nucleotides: TGTGCCAGCAGCCCCGAGGGCAATCAGCCCCAGCATTTT. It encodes CASSPEGNQPQHF.